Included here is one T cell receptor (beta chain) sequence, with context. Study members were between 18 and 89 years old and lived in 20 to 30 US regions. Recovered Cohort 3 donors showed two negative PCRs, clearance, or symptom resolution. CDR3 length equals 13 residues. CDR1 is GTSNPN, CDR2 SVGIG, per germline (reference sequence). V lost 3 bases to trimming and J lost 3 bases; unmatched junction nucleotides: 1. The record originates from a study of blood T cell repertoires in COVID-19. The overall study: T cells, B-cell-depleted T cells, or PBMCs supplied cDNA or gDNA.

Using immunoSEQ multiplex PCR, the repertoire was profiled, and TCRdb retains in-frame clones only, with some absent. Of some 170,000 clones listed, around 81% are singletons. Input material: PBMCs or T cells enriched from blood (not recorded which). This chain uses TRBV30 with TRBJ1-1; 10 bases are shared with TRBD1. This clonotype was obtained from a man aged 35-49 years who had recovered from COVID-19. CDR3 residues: CAWRDRGDTEAFF. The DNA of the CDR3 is TGTGCCTGGAGGGACAGGGGGGACACTGAAGCTTTCTTT.